Below, one T cell receptor beta chain is given with its context. Its target is not known. The assay was immunoSEQ multiplex PCR, and TCRdb's table has in-frame clones only and misses some. The table has under 350,000 clones, 86% seen once; the top ten hold approximately 1%. The sample is drawn from a study of cytomegalovirus exposure and HLA in healthy donors. Study-level results: It was found in a later analysis that first-cohort TCR clusters tended to co-occur in the 90 to 150 validation repertoires. Cytomegalovirus association was assigned to about 150 TCR beta chains.

Sequenced input: PBMCs. This TCR came from a woman aged 18-30 years in good health and CMV-seronegative.

The CDR3, as DNA: TGTGCCAGCAGCAACAAGGACAGGGGGTCCTCACCCCTCCACTTT. This codes for CASSNKDRGSSPLHF. The chain recombines TRBV7-2 with TRBJ1-6, with 10 bases that match TRBD1. CDR1 and CDR2 from the germline V gene are SGHTA and FQGNSA. CDR3 size: 15 residues. Trimming at V came to 5 bases and at J to 10 bases, leaving 8 bases not matched to a gene.